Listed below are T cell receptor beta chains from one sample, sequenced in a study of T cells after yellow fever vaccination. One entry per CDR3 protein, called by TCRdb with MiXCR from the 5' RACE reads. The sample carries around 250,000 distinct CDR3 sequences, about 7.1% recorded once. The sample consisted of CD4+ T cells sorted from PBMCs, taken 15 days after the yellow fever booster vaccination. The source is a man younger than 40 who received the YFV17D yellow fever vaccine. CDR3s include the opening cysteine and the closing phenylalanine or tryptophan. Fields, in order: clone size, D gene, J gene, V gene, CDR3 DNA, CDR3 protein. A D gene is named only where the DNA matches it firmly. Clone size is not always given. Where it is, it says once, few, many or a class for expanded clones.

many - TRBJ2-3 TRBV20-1 TGCAGTGCTAGACCACGGACGAGCACAGATACGCAGTATTTT CSARPRTSTDTQYF
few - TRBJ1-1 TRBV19 TGTGCCAGTAGTATCCGATTGAACACTGAAGCTTTCTTT CASSIRLNTEAFF
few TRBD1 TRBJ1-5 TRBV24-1 TGTGCCACCAGTGATTCCACAGGGGTTCAGCCCCAGCATTTT CATSDSTGVQPQHF
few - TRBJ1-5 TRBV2 TGTGCCAGCAGTGAGTGGGGTCAGCCCCAGCATTTT CASSEWGQPQHF
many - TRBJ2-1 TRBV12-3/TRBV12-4 TGTGCCAGCAGAAATACTGAGAGCAACAATGAGCAGTTCTTC CASRNTESNNEQFF
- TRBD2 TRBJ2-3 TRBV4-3 TGCGCCAGCAGCCTCAGGGAATGGGCTAGCGGGATTCCCACAGATACGCAGTATTTT CASSLREWASGIPTDTQYF
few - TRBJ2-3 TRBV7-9 TGTGCCAGCAGCTTAGCGGCTAACCGGGGGACAGATACGCAGTATTTT CASSLAANRGTDTQYF
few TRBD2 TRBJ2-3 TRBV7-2 TGTGCCAGCAGCTTAGGCGGGAGGGCCCCGGATACGCAGTATTTT CASSLGGRAPDTQYF
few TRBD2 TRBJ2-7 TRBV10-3 TGTGCCATATCGGGACTAGCGGGAGCTCGTGAGCAGTACTTC CAISGLAGAREQYF
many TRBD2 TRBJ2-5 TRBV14 TGTGCCAGCAGCCACGGACTAGACAGATTCCAAGAGACCCAGTACTTC CASSHGLDRFQETQYF
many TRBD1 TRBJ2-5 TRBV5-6 TGTGCCAGCAGCGGGGGGCCGGGACAGGGATACAAGAGAATGACCCAGTACTTC CASSGGPGQGYKRMTQYF
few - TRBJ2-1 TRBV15 TGTGCCACCAGCAGGAACAATGAGCAGTTCTTC CATSRNNEQFF
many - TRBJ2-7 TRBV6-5 TGTGCCAGCAGCTATAGGGAAGGGGCGGCGCAGTACTTC CASSYREGAAQYF
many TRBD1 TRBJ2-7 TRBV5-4 TGTGCCAGCAGTTATATTCCGGGACAGATGTACGAGCAGTACTTC CASSYIPGQMYEQYF
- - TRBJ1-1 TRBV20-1 TGCAGTGCTAGATACGGCACTGAAGCTTTCTTT CSARYGTEAFF
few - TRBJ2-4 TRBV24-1 TGTGCCACCAGTGATTTGCAGGGTATTCAGTACTTC CATSDLQGIQYF
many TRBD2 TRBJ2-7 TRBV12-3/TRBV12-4 TGTGCCAGCAGTTTTGAGCGGGAGGCTTCCTACGAGCAGTACTTC CASSFEREASYEQYF
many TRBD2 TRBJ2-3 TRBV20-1 TGCAGTGCTACCCTAGCGGCACGCACAGATACGCAGTATTTT CSATLAARTDTQYF
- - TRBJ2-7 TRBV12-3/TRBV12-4 TGTGCCAGCAGTGGTGCGGGCCTCTCCTACGAGCAGTACTTC CASSGAGLSYEQYF
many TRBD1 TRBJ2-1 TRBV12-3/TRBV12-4 TGTGCCAGCAGTTCCGCCACCAGGGACAGGCTTATGGAGCAGTTCTTC CASSSATRDRLMEQFF
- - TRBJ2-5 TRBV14 TGTGCCAGCAGCCAAGTTGCAGAGACCCAGTACTTC CASSQVAETQYF
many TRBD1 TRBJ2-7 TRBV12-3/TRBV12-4 TGTGCCAGCAGTTTAAGAGGGGGACAGGGGGATGAGCAGTACTTC CASSLRGGQGDEQYF
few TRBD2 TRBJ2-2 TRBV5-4 TGTGCCAGCAGCCCCGTCCGGACTAGCCAAACGGAGCTGTTTTTT CASSPVRTSQTELFF
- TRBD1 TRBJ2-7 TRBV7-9 TGTGCCAGCAGCTCCGGGGACAGGGTACAGTACTTC CASSSGDRVQYF
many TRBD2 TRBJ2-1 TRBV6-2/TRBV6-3 TGTGCCAGCAGTCGACTAGCGGAGCAGTTCTTC CASSRLAEQFF
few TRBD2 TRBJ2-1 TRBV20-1 TGCAGTGCTAGACTAGCGGCATACAATGAGCAGTTCTTC CSARLAAYNEQFF
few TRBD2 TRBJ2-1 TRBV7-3 TGTGCCAGCAGCCTGGCTAGCGGAGGCAGGAATGAGCAGTTCTTC CASSLASGGRNEQFF
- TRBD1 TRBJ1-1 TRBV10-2 TGCGCCAGCAGGGGACAGCGGAACACTGAAGCTTTCTTT CASRGQRNTEAFF
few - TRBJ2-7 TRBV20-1 TGCAGTGCCCAGGAGGACCTGCAGCAGTACTTC CSAQEDLQQYF
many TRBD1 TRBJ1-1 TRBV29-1 TGCAGCGTTAGGGACAGGTTGAACACTGAAGCTTTCTTT CSVRDRLNTEAFF
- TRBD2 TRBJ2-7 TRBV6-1 TGTGCCAGCAGGTCTAGCGGGAGGGCGGGTGAGCAGTACTTC CASRSSGRAGEQYF
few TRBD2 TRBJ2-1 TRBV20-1 TGCAGTGCTACTCCGGGAGGGGGTAATGAGCAGTTCTTC CSATPGGGNEQFF
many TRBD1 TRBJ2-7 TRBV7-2 TGTGCCAGCAGCTACGGGACAGGGGGATCCTACGAGCAGTACTTC CASSYGTGGSYEQYF
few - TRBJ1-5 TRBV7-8 TGTGCCAGCAGCTTTACCCGGGACTTTCGGCAGCCCCAGCATTTT CASSFTRDFRQPQHF
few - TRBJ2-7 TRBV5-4 TGTGCCAGCAGCAAACCACGGGCAGGAAGCTCCTACGAGCAGTACTTC CASSKPRAGSSYEQYF
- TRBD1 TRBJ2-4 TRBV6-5 TGTGCCAGCAGTCGACAGGGGGACATTCAGTACTTC CASSRQGDIQYF
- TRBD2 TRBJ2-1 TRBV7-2 TGTGCCAGCAGAGTCGGAGGACTAGCTGGGGATGAGCAGTTCTTC CASRVGGLAGDEQFF
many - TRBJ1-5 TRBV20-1 TGCAGTGCTAGAGATTTCGGGGTCTCTTCCAAGCCCCAGCATTTT CSARDFGVSSKPQHF
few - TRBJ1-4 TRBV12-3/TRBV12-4 TGTGCCAGCAGTCAGAGCAGAGGACCCTTTTTTTTT CASSQSRGPFFF
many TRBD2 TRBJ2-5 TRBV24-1 TGTGCCACCAGTGCGGACCCGAGGACTAGCGGCCAAGAGACCCAGTACTTC CATSADPRTSGQETQYF
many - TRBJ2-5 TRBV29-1 TGCAGCGTTGGAGGACAAGAGCGCCAGTACTTC CSVGGQERQYF
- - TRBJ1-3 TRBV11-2 TGTGCCAGCAGGAACCCTACAGGGCTGGTGAGAAACACCATATATTTT CASRNPTGLVRNTIYF
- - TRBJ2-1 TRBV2 TGTGCCAGCAGTGTTACGTTTGAGCAGTTCTTC CASSVTFEQFF
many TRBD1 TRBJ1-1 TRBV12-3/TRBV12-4 TGTGCCAGCAGTTCCGACCGGGACAGTGAAGCTTTCTTT CASSSDRDSEAFF
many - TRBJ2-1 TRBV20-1 TGCAGTGCTGGTCAACAAAACCCCAGGTACAATGAGCAGTTCTTC CSAGQQNPRYNEQFF
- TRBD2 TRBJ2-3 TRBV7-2 TGTGCCAGCACTGGGAGGGCCTCTCGCACAGATACGCAGTATTTT CASTGRASRTDTQYF
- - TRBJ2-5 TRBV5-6 TGTGCCAGCAGCTCCACAGAGACCCAGTACTTC CASSSTETQYF
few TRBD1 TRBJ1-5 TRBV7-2 TGTGCCAGCAGCGGAGACAGGGGGAATCAGCCCCAGCATTTT CASSGDRGNQPQHF